One sample yielded the 5 T cell receptor beta chains listed below, sequenced in a study of technical replicates of blood from a handful of donors (dated by TCRdb to about 2017). Library creation used the immunoSEQ multiplex PCR assay. Drawn from immuneACCESS, this table holds only the in-frame rearrangements with V and J called that TCRdb kept. Clones are partly lost; checked studies trace under half to an unresolved V gene and leave the rest unexplained. The sample table contains 60,000 to 90,000 clones; only one count was recorded for almost 98% of them. The ten biggest clones cover approximately 0.21% of the sample. Source material: T cells isolated from PBMCs. Receptors originate from a human donor in good health.

The chain joins TRBV11-3 to TRBJ1-2; TRBD1 agrees at 11 bases. The V and J ends lost 6 bases and 9 bases, in that order; junction bases with no gene match: 15. Germline lookup yields CDR1 SGHNT and CDR2 YENEEA. The CDR3 extends over 16 amino acids. This chain's CDR3 is CASRTPPGTGGHRYTF. In nucleotides, the CDR3 is TGTGCCAGCAGGACCCCTCCAGGGACAGGGGGTCATCGCTACACCTTC.

This clone was seen just once. This rearrangement joins TRBV5-1 to TRBJ2-3; TRBD1 matches at 10 bases. CDR1 is SGHRS and CDR2 is YFSETQ in the germline V gene. V gave up 3 bases and J gave up 3 bases; unmatched junction bases: 7. The CDR3 extends over 16 amino acids. CDR3 protein: CASSSWTGGRTDTQYF. The CDR3, as DNA: TGCGCCAGCAGCTCTTGGACAGGGGGAAGGACAGATACGCAGTATTTT.

The chain links TRBV18 to TRBJ2-3; 7 bases match TRBD2. The CDR3 contains 15 residues. CDR1 is KGHSH and CDR2 is LQKENI in the germline V gene. The J segment lost 10 bases and the V segment lost 0 bases, leaving 10 bases of the junction unmatched. This CDR3 is CASSPPSGGKDPQYF. DNA for the CDR3: TGTGCCAGCTCACCACCTTCCGGGGGGAAGGATCCGCAGTATTTT.

V is TRBV28 and J is TRBJ1-5; D gene uncertain. Germline CDR1 reads MDHEN; CDR2 reads SYDVKM. The ends were cut back, 2 bases at V and 7 bases at J, with 12 bases in the middle. This CDR3 is built from 14 residues. CDR3 protein: CASSLGQVRQPQHF. The CDR3 nucleotides read TGTGCCAGCAGTTTAGGGCAGGTACGACAGCCCCAGCATTTT. The full variable domain, rest sourced from reference TRBV28 and TRBJ1-5, is DVKVTQSSRYLVKRTGEKVFLECVQDMDHENMFWYRQDPGLGLRLIYFSYDVKMKEKGDIPEGYSVSREKKERFSLILESASTNQTSMYLCASSLGQVRQPQHFGDGTRLSIL.

CDR3 in DNA: TGCGCCAGCAGCTTGCGGGGTGAGCAGTTCTTC. Protein product: CASSLRGEQFF. The J gene is TRBJ2-1, the V gene TRBV4-1, with a weak D call TRBD2 (6 bases). The CDR3 extends over 11 amino acids. Germline V gene data show CDR1 as MGHRA and CDR2 as YSYEKL. The V end lost 5 bases, the J end lost 9 bases, and 8 bases lay between the germline ends.